Each of the 10 T cell receptor beta chains below was sequenced from the same sample in a study of post-analysis software for immune sequencing data. Study conclusions and caveats: Relative to controls, patients had five TRBV segments at higher frequency, with TRBV5-6, TRBV5-1 and TRBV20-1 among these.

For these receptors, no antigen is known. Unique molecular identifiers tagged the TCR beta cDNA libraries. In TCRdb, the PCR reads were re-called with MiXCR into one record per CDR3 protein. The profile covers 350,000 to 500,000 distinct CDR3 sequences, with roughly 40% appearing a single time and around 8% taken by the ten largest. Sequenced sample: blood. The receptors come from a girl aged 2 to 10 with multiple sclerosis.

This chain connects TRBV4-1 to TRBJ2-7; D unresolved. Trimming cost V 0 bases and J 1 base, with 10 bases left between them. CDR3 length equals 15 residues. Germline values: CDR1 MGHRA, CDR2 YSYEKL. CDR3 DNA: TGCGCCAGCAGCCAAGATGAGACATGGTCCTACGAGCAGTACTTC. It is translated as CASSQDETWSYEQYF.

The J gene is TRBJ2-3, the V gene TRBV7-3; 11 bases fit TRBD1. Per the germline V gene, CDR1 is SGHTA and CDR2 is FQGTGA. The CDR3 is 16 amino acids. V gave up 4 bases and J gave up 3 bases; unmatched junction bases: 6. The CDR3 loop reads CASSSWDRGVTDTQYF. For the CDR3, the DNA is TGTGCCAGCAGCTCCTGGGACAGGGGGGTTACAGATACGCAGTATTTT. The full variable domain, rest sourced from reference TRBV7-3 and TRBJ2-3, is GAGVSQTPSNKVTEKGKYVELRCDPISGHTALYWYRQSLGQGPEFLIYFQGTGAADDSGLPNDRFFAVRPEGSVSTLKIQRTERGDSAVYLCASSSWDRGVTDTQYFGPGTRLTVL.

This clonotype was detected a few times. The chain combines TRBV5-1 with TRBJ2-7; 10 bases agree with TRBD2. Looked up from germline, CDR1 is SGHRS and CDR2 is YFSETQ. The CDR3 has 14 residues. With 4 bases clipped from V and 4 bases from J, the junction kept 5 bases outside the gene matches. DNA of the CDR3: TGCGCCAGCAGCCCAGCGGGAGGGCCATACGAGCAGTACTTC. This translates into CASSPAGGPYEQYF.

This clonotype has a handful of counts. The chain is built from TRBV29-1 and TRBJ2-1, with 8 bases aligning to TRBD2. V lost 4 bases to trimming and J lost 6 bases; unmatched junction nucleotides: 8. The CDR3 length is 14 residues. In germline, CDR1 is SQVTM, CDR2 ANQGSEA. The CDR3 nucleotides are TGCAGCGTTGTTAGGCGGGGACTAGTCAATGAGCAGTTCTTC. Its translation: CSVVRRGLVNEQFF.

The chain uses TRBV10-3 and TRBJ2-7, with no clear D. This CDR3 has 13 amino acids. V was shortened by 9 bases and J by 8 bases, with 20 bases between the two germline ends. From germline, CDR1 is ENHRY and CDR2 SYGVKD. CDR3 region: CAIGNTGRPQQYF. CDR3 DNA sequence: TGTGCCATAGGGAATACCGGTAGGCCTCAGCAGTACTTC.

The V gene is TRBV5-1, the J gene TRBJ1-1; D ambiguous. Looked up from germline, CDR1 is SGHRS and CDR2 is YFSETQ. CDR3 length: 15 amino acids. Trimming removed 4 bases from V and 4 bases from J, with 17 bases in between. In DNA, the CDR3 is TGCGCCAGCAGCCCGGACGCGATCTTGGGCACTGAAGCTTTCTTT. Its translation is CASSPDAILGTEAFF.

This clonotype appeared a few times. The chain employs TRBV5-1 and TRBJ2-3; unclear D gene. Germline V gene data show CDR1 as SGHRS and CDR2 as YFSETQ. The CDR3 sequence is 16 residues long. With 0 bases removed from V and 3 bases from J, the gap between germline ends came to 14 bases. The chain's CDR3 is CASSLDAFVRTDTQYF. The CDR3 nucleotides read TGCGCCAGCAGCTTGGACGCGTTCGTGAGGACAGATACGCAGTATTTT.

In this sample, this clonotype turned up a few times. The V call is TRBV9, the J call TRBJ2-1; unclear D gene. The V end lost 0 bases, the J end lost 1 base, and 14 bases lay between the germline ends. The CDR3 contains 17 residues. The germline CDR1 and CDR2 sequences are SGDLS and YYNGEE. The CDR3 spells CASSVDASSVSYNEQFF. CDR3 nucleotides: TGTGCCAGCAGCGTAGACGCCAGCTCGGTATCCTACAATGAGCAGTTCTTC.

This sequence joins TRBV7-3 and TRBJ2-3, with TRBD2 as a possible D gene (5 bases). V shed 5 bases and J shed 2 bases, with 8 bases lying between them. The germline V gene has CDR1 SGHTA and CDR2 FQGTGA. The CDR3 contains 13 residues. The DNA for the CDR3 is TGTGCCAGCAGCAAGGAGGTCACAGATACGCAGTATTTT. Its translation is CASSKEVTDTQYF.

This clonotype showed up just a few times. CDR3 bases: TGTGCCAGCTCACCACTCGGGCCTAGGAACACCGGGGAGCTGTTTTTT. It yields the protein CASSPLGPRNTGELFF. The rearrangement joins TRBV18 to TRBJ2-2, with D uncertain. V was clipped by 1 base and J by 1 base, with 10 bases between them. The CDR3 sequence is 16 residues long. CDR1 and CDR2 from the germline V gene are KGHSH and LQKENI.